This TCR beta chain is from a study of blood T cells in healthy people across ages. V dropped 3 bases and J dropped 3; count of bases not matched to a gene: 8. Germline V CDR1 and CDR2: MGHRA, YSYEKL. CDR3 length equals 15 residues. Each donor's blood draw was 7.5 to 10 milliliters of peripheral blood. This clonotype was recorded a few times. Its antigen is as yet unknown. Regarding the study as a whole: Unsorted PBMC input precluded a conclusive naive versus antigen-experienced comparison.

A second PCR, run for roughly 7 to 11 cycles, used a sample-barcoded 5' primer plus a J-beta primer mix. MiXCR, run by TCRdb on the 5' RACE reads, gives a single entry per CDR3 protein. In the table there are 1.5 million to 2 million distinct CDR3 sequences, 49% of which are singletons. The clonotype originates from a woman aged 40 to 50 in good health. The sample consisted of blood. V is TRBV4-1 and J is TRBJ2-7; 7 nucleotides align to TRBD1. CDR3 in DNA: TGCGCCAGCAGCCAGGGGACAGATCTAAACTACGAGCAGTACTTC. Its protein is CASSQGTDLNYEQYF.